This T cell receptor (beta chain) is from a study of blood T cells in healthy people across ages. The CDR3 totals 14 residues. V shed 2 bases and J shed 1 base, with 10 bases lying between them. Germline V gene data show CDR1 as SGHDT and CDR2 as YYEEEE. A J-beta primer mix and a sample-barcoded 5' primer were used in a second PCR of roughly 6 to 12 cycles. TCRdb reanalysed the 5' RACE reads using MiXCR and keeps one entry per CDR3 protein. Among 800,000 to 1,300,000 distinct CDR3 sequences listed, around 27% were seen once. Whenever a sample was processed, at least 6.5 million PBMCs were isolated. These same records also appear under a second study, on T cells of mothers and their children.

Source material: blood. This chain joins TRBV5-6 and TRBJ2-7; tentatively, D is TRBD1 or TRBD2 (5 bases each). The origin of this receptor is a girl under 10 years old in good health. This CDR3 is CASSFGDGSYEQYF. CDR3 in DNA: TGTGCCAGCAGCTTCGGGGACGGATCCTACGAGCAGTACTTC.